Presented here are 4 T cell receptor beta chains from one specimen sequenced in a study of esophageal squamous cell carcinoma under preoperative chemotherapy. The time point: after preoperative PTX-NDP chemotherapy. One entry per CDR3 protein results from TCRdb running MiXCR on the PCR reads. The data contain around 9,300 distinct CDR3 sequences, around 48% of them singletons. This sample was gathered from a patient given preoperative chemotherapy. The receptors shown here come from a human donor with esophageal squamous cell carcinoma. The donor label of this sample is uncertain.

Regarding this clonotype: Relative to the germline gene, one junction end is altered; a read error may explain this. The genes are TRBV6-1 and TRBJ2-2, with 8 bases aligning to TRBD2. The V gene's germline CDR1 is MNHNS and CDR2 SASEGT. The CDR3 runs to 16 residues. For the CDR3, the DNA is TGTGCAAGAAAGTCGGGTAGCGGGGTGAGTCCGGGGGAGCAGTTTTTT. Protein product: CARKSGSGVSPGEQFF.

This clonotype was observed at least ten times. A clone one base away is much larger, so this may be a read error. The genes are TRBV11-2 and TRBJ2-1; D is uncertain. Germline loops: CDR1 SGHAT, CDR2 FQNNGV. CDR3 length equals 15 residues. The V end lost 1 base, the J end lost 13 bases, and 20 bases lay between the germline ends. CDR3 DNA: TGTGCCAGCAGCTTAGGCTACGGTCAGAAAAACATTCAGTTCTTC. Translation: CASSLGYGQKNIQFF.

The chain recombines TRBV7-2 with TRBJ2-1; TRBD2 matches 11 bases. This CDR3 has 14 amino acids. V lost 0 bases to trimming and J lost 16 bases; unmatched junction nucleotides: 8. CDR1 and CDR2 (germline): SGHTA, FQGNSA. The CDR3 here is CASSLADPTSGNFF. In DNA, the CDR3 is TGTGCCAGCAGCTTAGCGGACCCGACTAGCGGGAATTTCTTC. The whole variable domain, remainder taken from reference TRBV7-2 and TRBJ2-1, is GAGVSQSPSNKVTEKGKDVELRCDPISGHTALYWYRQSLGQGLEFLIYFQGNSAPDKSGLPSDRFSAERTGGSVSTLTIQRTQQEDSAVYLCASSLADPTSGNFFGPGTRLTVL.

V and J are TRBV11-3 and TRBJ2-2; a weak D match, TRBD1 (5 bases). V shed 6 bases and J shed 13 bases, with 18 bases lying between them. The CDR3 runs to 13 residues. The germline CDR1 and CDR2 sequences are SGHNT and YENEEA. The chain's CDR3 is CASRIGNTGTLFF. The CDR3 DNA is TGTGCCAGCAGGATTGGGAACACAGGTACGCTGTTTTTT.